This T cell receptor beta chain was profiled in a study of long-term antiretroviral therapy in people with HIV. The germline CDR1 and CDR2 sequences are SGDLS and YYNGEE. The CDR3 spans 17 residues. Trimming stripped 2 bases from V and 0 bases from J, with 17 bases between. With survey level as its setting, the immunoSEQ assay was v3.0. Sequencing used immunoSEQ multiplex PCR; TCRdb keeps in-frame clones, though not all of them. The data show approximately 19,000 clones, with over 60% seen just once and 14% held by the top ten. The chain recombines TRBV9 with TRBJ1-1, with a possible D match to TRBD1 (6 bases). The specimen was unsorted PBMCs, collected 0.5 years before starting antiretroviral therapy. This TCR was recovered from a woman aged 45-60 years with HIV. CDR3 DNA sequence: TGTGCCAGCAGCGTGAAACAGGGTTCGTCAGTGAACACTGAAGCTTTCTTT. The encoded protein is CASSVKQGSSVNTEAFF.